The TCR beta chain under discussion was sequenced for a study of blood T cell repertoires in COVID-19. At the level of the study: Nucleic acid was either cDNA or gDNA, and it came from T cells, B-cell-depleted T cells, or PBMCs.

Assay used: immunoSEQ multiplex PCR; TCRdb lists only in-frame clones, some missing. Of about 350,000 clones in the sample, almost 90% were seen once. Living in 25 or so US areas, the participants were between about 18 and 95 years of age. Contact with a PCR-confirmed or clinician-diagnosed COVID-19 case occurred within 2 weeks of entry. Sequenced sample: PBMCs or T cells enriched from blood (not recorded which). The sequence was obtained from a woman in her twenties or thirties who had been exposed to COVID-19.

Here the CDR3 reads CASSLASQPGLGETQYF. CDR3 sequence (DNA): TGTGCCAGCAGCTTAGCGAGCCAGCCGGGTCTTGGGGAGACCCAGTACTTC. The chain joins TRBV13 to TRBJ2-5; unclear D gene. CDR1 is PRHDT, CDR2 FYEKMQ, per germline (reference sequence). V lost 1 base and J lost 5, with 20 bases in between. This CDR3 is 17 amino acids long.